These 21 T cell receptor beta chains originate from one sample sequenced in a study of blood T cell repertoires in COVID-19. Repertoires were generated with immunoSEQ multiplex PCR, while TCRdb's copy carries only in-frame clones and drops some. Of about 34,000 clones in the sample, 88% were seen once. The sequenced sample was peripheral blood. Receptor source: a man between 60 and 75 years old with active COVID-19.

A few counts support this clone. V is TRBV27 and J is TRBJ2-1; TRBD2 agrees at 11 bases. This CDR3 is built from 12 residues. Looked up from germline, CDR1 is MNHEY and CDR2 is SMNVEV (reference sequence). V gave up 5 bases and J gave up 15 bases; unmatched junction bases: 6. This chain's CDR3 is CASSGRLAGMFF. For the CDR3, the DNA is TGTGCCAGCAGTGGCCGACTAGCGGGAATGTTCTTC.

V and J are TRBV18 and TRBJ2-5; D unclear. Trimming took 3 bases from V and 5 from J, leaving 13 bases between them. CDR3 length: 14 amino acids. In germline, CDR1 is KGHSH, CDR2 LQKENI. In DNA, the CDR3 is TGTGCCAGCTCACCGGGCCCGCGTGGGGAGACCCAGTACTTC. This sequence encodes CASSPGPRGETQYF.

This clone was recorded only once. V and J are TRBV7-9 and TRBJ2-7; maybe TRBD1 (5 bases). There are 14 residues in the CDR3. The germline V gene has CDR1 SEHNR and CDR2 FQNEAQ (reference sequence). V lost 7 bases and J lost 2, with 15 bases in between. The CDR3 reads CASKGQGLPYEQYF. The CDR3 DNA reads TGTGCCAGCAAAGGGCAGGGTCTACCCTACGAGCAGTACTTC.

The chain has TRBV18 and TRBJ1-1; TRBD1 matches at 9 bases. V dropped 3 bases and J dropped 8; count of bases not matched to a gene: 10. Germline loops: CDR1 KGHSH, CDR2 LQKENI. The CDR3 spans 15 residues. Here the CDR3 DNA reads TGTGCCAGCTCACCCGGGACAGGGATACGCATGGAAGCTTTCTTT. It yields the protein CASSPGTGIRMEAFF.

The chain has TRBV7-9 and TRBJ2-3, with 15 nucleotides matching TRBD2. J lost 4 bases, V lost 3 bases, and 11 bases had no gene match. Per germline, CDR1 SEHNR and CDR2 FQNEAQ (reference sequence). This CDR3 is 19 amino acids long. This chain's CDR3 is CASSFRTSGRARGPDTQYF. CDR3 DNA sequence: TGTGCCAGCAGCTTTCGGACTAGCGGGAGGGCGCGGGGCCCAGATACGCAGTATTTT.

V gene TRBV3-1 (or the pseudogene TRBV3-2) combines with J gene TRBJ2-3; 9 bases align to TRBD2. Germline assignment: CDR1 LGHDT and CDR2 YNNKEL (reference sequence). CDR3 length: 13 residues. With 3 bases clipped from V and 14 bases from J, the junction kept 9 bases outside the gene matches. CDR3 DNA sequence: TGTGCCAGCAGCCATTCCATAGCGGGAGAAAGGTATTTT. It is translated as CASSHSIAGERYF.

The chain carries TRBV28 and TRBJ2-3, with 9 bases lining up with TRBD2. The CDR3 spans 14 residues. V shed 10 bases, J shed 1 base, and the junction held 6 bases outside the gene matches. Germline assignment: CDR1 MDHEN and CDR2 SYDVKM. In DNA, the CDR3 is TGTGCCACCATGGGACTAGCCGGCACAGATACGCAGTATTTT. This codes for CATMGLAGTDTQYF.

The chain employs TRBV10-2 and TRBJ2-1; 12 nucleotides agree with TRBD2. The CDR3 has 16 residues. Trimming removed 10 bases from V and 5 bases from J; junction bases left unmatched: 12. From germline, CDR1 is WSHSY and CDR2 SAAADI. CDR3 sequence (DNA): TGCGCCACTTTACTAGCGGGAGGTTCGGGACACAATGAGCAGTTCTTC. The encoded protein is CATLLAGGSGHNEQFF.

In its sample, this clone was seen a few times. The chain joins TRBV30 to TRBJ1-5; 7 nucleotides align to TRBD1. Germline loops: CDR1 GTSNPN, CDR2 SVGIG (reference sequence). After removal of 5 bases from V and 4 bases from J, the junction contained 5 bases not matched to a gene. The CDR3 contains 13 residues. Written as DNA, the CDR3 is TGTGCCTGGGCCGGGACAGCGAATCAGCCCCAGCATTTT. Translating gives CAWAGTANQPQHF.

The chain has TRBV6-5 and TRBJ2-5, with 7 bases identical to TRBD2. Germline-derived CDR1 and CDR2 are MNHEY and SVGAGI. The V segment lost 3 bases and the J segment 2 bases; nucleotides outside the gene matches: 6. This CDR3 has 15 residues. CDR3 in DNA: TGTGCCAGCAGTTATTCCGGGACTATTCAAGAGACCCAGTACTTC. Its protein is CASSYSGTIQETQYF.

The chain uses TRBV18 and TRBJ2-7, with a weak D call TRBD2 (5 bases). Between the trimmed V and J ends, which lost 4 bases and 0 bases, there was a span of 10 bases. This CDR3 spans 14 amino acids. Germline V gene data show CDR1 as KGHSH and CDR2 as LQKENI. The CDR3 reads CASSLGGPSYEQYF. The CDR3 coding sequence is TGTGCCAGCTCACTCGGAGGACCCTCCTACGAGCAGTACTTC.

The chain has TRBV11-2 and TRBJ2-2; possible D gene TRBD1, 5 bases. The CDR3 loop spans 14 amino acids. Between the trimmed V and J ends, which lost 5 bases and 6 bases, there was a span of 13 bases. CDR1 SGHAT and CDR2 FQNNGV come from the germline V gene. The DNA for the CDR3 is TGTGCCAGCAGCACTCAGGGTGGGGCCGGGGAGCTGTTTTTT. This codes for CASSTQGGAGELFF.

This clone was seen a handful of times. The V gene is TRBV4-1, the J gene TRBJ2-6; D possibly corresponds to TRBD2 (6 bases). Germline lookup yields CDR1 MGHRA and CDR2 YSYEKL. The CDR3 has 19 residues. The V and J ends lost 0 bases and 3 bases respectively, with 18 bases between them. The CDR3 coding sequence is TGCGCCAGCAGCCAAGAAGTGGGGGGTTTAGTTTTTGGGGCCAACGTCCTGACTTTC. Translating gives CASSQEVGGLVFGANVLTF.

This clone occurred a few times. This chain links TRBV6-5 with TRBJ2-7, with TRBD1 matching 7 bases. The CDR3 totals 15 residues. Germline loops: CDR1 MNHEY, CDR2 SVGAGI. With V trimmed by 7 bases and J by 6 bases, 15 bases remained unmatched. The DNA of the CDR3 is TGTGCCAGCACCAATCCACAGGGGATTAATGGCGAGCAGTACTTC. This codes for CASTNPQGINGEQYF.

The rearrangement uses TRBV3-1 (or the pseudogene TRBV3-2) and TRBJ2-1; 12 bases agree with TRBD1. J was trimmed by 5 bases and V by 0 bases; bases with no gene match: 2. This CDR3 contains 16 residues. CDR1 and CDR2 (germline): LGHDT, YNNKEL (reference sequence). The CDR3 nucleotides are TGTGCCAGCAGCCAAGATGGGACAGGGGGCAACAATGAGCAGTTCTTC. Residues: CASSQDGTGGNNEQFF.

The V gene is TRBV6-6, the J gene TRBJ1-2; possibly TRBD1 for D (5 bases). The length of the CDR3 is 14 residues. In germline, CDR1 is MNHNY, CDR2 SVGAGI (reference sequence). The V gene lost 7 bases and the J gene lost 4 bases, with 16 bases spanning the gap. The CDR3 bases are TGTGCCAGCATCAGAGACAGCCAGTCCTATGGCTACACCTTC. Protein product: CASIRDSQSYGYTF.

CDR3: CASGQGQGTQYF. The CDR3 DNA reads TGTGCCAGCGGACAGGGCCAGGGGACCCAGTACTTC. This chain uses TRBV3-1 (or the pseudogene TRBV3-2) with TRBJ2-5; 8 bases agree with TRBD1. This CDR3 contains 12 residues. V shed 8 bases, J shed 7 bases, and the junction held 6 bases outside the gene matches. Germline CDR1 is LGHDT and CDR2 is YNNKEL (reference sequence).

This chain joins TRBV19 and TRBJ1-5; 8 bases match TRBD1. CDR1 LNHDA and CDR2 SQIVND come from the germline V gene (reference sequence). Germline trimming cut 7 bases from V and 0 bases from J; bases unmatched to any gene: 20. The CDR3 is made up of 20 amino acids. In DNA form, the CDR3 reads TGTGCCAGTAACAGTAGAGGATCCGGACAGGGTACTTATAGCAATCAGCCCCAGCATTTT. The encoded protein is CASNSRGSGQGTYSNQPQHF.

This clone was recorded only once. This chain links TRBV9 with TRBJ2-1, with 10 bases fitting TRBD2. J was trimmed by 8 bases and V by 6 bases; bases with no gene match: 11. The CDR3 consists of 15 residues. The germline CDR1 and CDR2 sequences are SGDLS and YYNGEE. CDR3 region: CASNKGLAGVDEQFF. The CDR3, as DNA: TGTGCCAGCAATAAGGGGCTAGCGGGAGTGGATGAGCAGTTCTTC.

The chain uses TRBV5-1 and TRBJ1-1, with 9 positions matching TRBD1. The germline V gene encodes CDR1 SGHRS and CDR2 YFSETQ. There are 15 residues in the CDR3. Unmatched junction bases numbered 6, after V lost 1 base and J lost 5 bases. The CDR3 loop is CASSLRQGGKTEAFF. CDR3 nucleotide sequence: TGCGCCAGCAGCTTGAGACAGGGGGGAAAAACTGAAGCTTTCTTT.

The CDR3 protein is CASSPGFQETQYF. The CDR3 DNA is TGTGCCAGCAGCCCCGGGTTTCAAGAGACCCAGTACTTC. The J gene is TRBJ2-5, the V gene TRBV5-4; D gene ambiguous. This CDR3 has 13 amino acids. The germline V and J ends were trimmed by 4 bases and 2 bases, with 9 bases remaining between them. Looked up from germline, CDR1 is SGHNT and CDR2 is YYREEE (reference sequence).